Below are 17 T cell receptor beta chains sequenced from a single sample in a study of T cell repertoires in cytomegalovirus infection. TCRdb ran MiXCR on the reads and lists one entry per CDR3 protein. The sample shows 450,000 to 600,000 distinct CDR3 sequences, 11% of them seen only once. Sequencing was performed on PBMCs. The receptors come from a human donor in good health (CMV status not recorded). Some clones in this sample may be carry-over from other donors' samples.

The chain employs TRBV20-1 and TRBJ1-5, with D hard to call. Germline V gene data show CDR1 as DFQATT and CDR2 as SNEGSKA (reference sequence). The CDR3 contains 16 residues. V was trimmed by 3 bases and J by 0 bases, leaving 15 bases between them. Here the CDR3 reads CSASSRRSYSNQPQHF. As DNA, the CDR3 is TGCAGTGCTAGTTCGCGAAGATCTTATAGCAATCAGCCCCAGCATTTT.

There are a few counts of this clonotype. At one boundary the junction diverges from the germline segment, which might be a read error. The V gene is TRBV28, the J gene TRBJ2-5, with 10 positions matching TRBD2. Germline loops: CDR1 MDHEN, CDR2 SYDVKM. The CDR3 consists of 16 residues. In DNA, the CDR3 is TGTGCCAGCAGCCCCTCCGGGACTAGCGTTCAAGGGACCCAGTACTTC. Translated, it gives CASSPSGTSVQGTQYF.

The CDR3 nucleotides are TGTGCCAGCTCACCGGGCTTTGAGAACACTGAAGCTTTCTTT. It is translated as CASSPGFENTEAFF. This chain connects TRBV18 to TRBJ1-1, with D unclear. The CDR3 totals 14 residues. CDR1 and CDR2 from the germline V gene are KGHSH and LQKENI. V was pared by 3 bases and J by 1 base, with 9 bases between. Full variable domain (missing parts from reference TRBV18 and TRBJ1-1): NAGVMQNPRHLVRRRGQEARLRCSPMKGHSHVYWYRQLPEEGLKFMVYLQKENIIDESGMPKERFSAEFPKEGPSILRIQQVVRGDSAAYFCASSPGFENTEAFFGQGTRLTVV.

The sample holds many counts of this clonotype. The CDR3 region is CSARRTGREAFF. CDR3 nucleotide sequence: TGCAGCGCAAGGAGGACAGGGCGGGAAGCTTTCTTT. V and J are TRBV29-1 and TRBJ1-1; 8 bases match TRBD1. V trimming: 7 bases; J trimming: 8 bases; junction bases outside the gene matches: 9. In germline, CDR1 is SQVTM, CDR2 ANQGSEA. This CDR3 has 12 residues.

The chain links TRBV9 to TRBJ2-7, with D perhaps TRBD1 (6 bases). In germline, CDR1 is SGDLS, CDR2 YYNGEE. Trimming stripped 2 bases from V and 5 bases from J, with 14 bases between. The CDR3 loop spans 14 amino acids. The CDR3 sequence is CASSVGDTTHEQYF. The CDR3 bases are TGTGCCAGCAGCGTCGGGGACACAACTCACGAGCAGTACTTC.

This clonotype was recorded many times. This chain uses TRBV20-1 with TRBJ1-5; the match to TRBD1 covers 7 bases. CDR1 is DFQATT, CDR2 SNEGSKA, per germline (reference sequence). V trimming: 3 bases; J trimming: 3 bases; junction bases outside the gene matches: 5. This CDR3 has 14 residues. CDR3 bases: TGCAGTGCTAGGACAGGGTACATCAATCAGCCCCAGCATTTT. Translation: CSARTGYINQPQHF.

At least ten counts were recorded for this clonotype. This chain links TRBV7-6 with TRBJ2-7, with 11 bases matching TRBD1. Losses at the gene ends were 6 bases for V and 6 bases for J; bases not matched to a gene: 4. The CDR3 has 13 residues. Germline CDR1 SGHVS, CDR2 FNYEAQ. The CDR3 is CASSYGTGGEQYF. CDR3 nucleotide sequence: TGTGCCAGCAGTTACGGGACAGGGGGCGAGCAGTACTTC.

This clonotype was counted at least ten times. The chain joins TRBV10-3 to TRBJ2-5; 9 bases are shared with TRBD2. CDR1 is ENHRY and CDR2 is SYGVKD in the germline V gene. V dropped 8 bases and J dropped 5; count of bases not matched to a gene: 3. The CDR3 is made up of 12 amino acids. In DNA form, the CDR3 reads TGTGCCATCGGGACTAGCCGGGAGACCCAGTACTTC. Translating it yields CAIGTSRETQYF.

Many counts were recorded for this clonotype. The gene calls are TRBV7-9 and TRBJ2-6; D call uncertain. This CDR3 is 13 amino acids long. Trimming shortened V by 3 bases and J by 14 bases, and 14 bases separated the two germline ends. Looked up from germline, CDR1 is SEHNR and CDR2 is FQNEAQ (reference sequence). This chain's CDR3 is CASSFDTPFLLTF. CDR3 nucleotides: TGTGCCAGCAGCTTCGACACCCCGTTCCTCCTGACTTTC.

The table lists this clonotype with many counts. This chain connects TRBV12-3 or TRBV12-4 to TRBJ2-3; D is unclear. This CDR3 has 16 amino acids. The V end was cut by 1 base, the J end by 3 bases, with 14 bases between. The CDR3 DNA sequence: TGTGCCAGCAGTTTAGTATTTGGCAGAGGTACAGATACGCAGTATTTT. Protein sequence: CASSLVFGRGTDTQYF.

This clonotype was found many times. CDR3 nucleotides: TGTGCCAGCAGCCAACTTGGGGACACTGAAGCTTTCTTT. It encodes CASSQLGDTEAFF. This rearrangement joins TRBV3-1 to TRBJ1-1; no firm D call. The germline gives CDR1 LGHDT, CDR2 YNNKEL (reference sequence). V gave up 2 bases and J gave up 3 bases, with 7 bases separating them. CDR3 length equals 13 residues.

This clonotype was recorded at least ten times. The genes are TRBV7-9 and TRBJ2-1; 10 nucleotides agree with TRBD2. V lost 4 bases to trimming and J lost 1 base; unmatched junction nucleotides: 4. The germline V gene has CDR1 SEHNR and CDR2 FQNEAQ (reference sequence). The CDR3 runs 16 residues. DNA for the CDR3: TGTGCCAGCAGCTCCCGAGCGGGAGGGTCCTACAATGAGCAGTTCTTC. Amino acid sequence: CASSSRAGGSYNEQFF.

CDR3 DNA: TGTGCCACCAGCACTGGGGACATTAACTATGGCTACACCTTC. It codes for CATSTGDINYGYTF. The V call is TRBV15, the J call TRBJ1-2, with D tentatively TRBD1 (6 bases). CDR3 size: 14 residues. V lost 4 bases and J lost 1, with 10 bases in between. Per the germline V gene, CDR1 is LNHNV and CDR2 is YYDKDF (reference sequence).

This clonotype was found many times. The chain combines TRBV7-6 with TRBJ1-1; the D gene is possibly TRBD1 (5 bases). CDR3 length equals 13 residues. Trimming removed 6 bases from V and 3 bases from J, with 11 bases in between. From germline, CDR1 is SGHVS and CDR2 FNYEAQ. Here the CDR3 DNA reads TGTGCCAGCAGTCGAATAGGGGACACTGAAGCTTTCTTT. Encoded protein: CASSRIGDTEAFF.

This clonotype was seen ten or more times. The chain combines TRBV7-2 with TRBJ2-2, with D possibly called TRBD1 or TRBD2 (5 bases each). V lost 5 bases to trimming and J lost 7 bases, with 20 bases between them. Per germline, CDR1 SGHTA and CDR2 FQGNSA. CDR3 length: 16 amino acids. CDR3 sequence: CASSPQGPQVGGELFF. The CDR3 bases are TGTGCCAGCAGCCCCCAGGGACCTCAAGTCGGCGGGGAGCTGTTTTTT.

This clonotype has a handful of counts. This chain connects TRBV10-3 to TRBJ2-4, with 8 bases that match TRBD2. The CDR3 has 16 amino acids. The germline V gene encodes CDR1 ENHRY and CDR2 SYGVKD. The V gene end was trimmed by 2 bases and the J gene end by 3 bases; junction bases not matched to a gene: 6. The CDR3 is CAISEPSGGGKNIQYF. The CDR3 coding sequence is TGTGCCATCAGTGAGCCGAGCGGGGGTGGCAAAAACATTCAGTACTTC.

Many counts were recorded for this clonotype. The chain uses TRBV28 and TRBJ2-7; D may be TRBD2 (5 bases). V was cut by 6 bases and J by 0 bases, with 15 bases left in between. The germline gives CDR1 MDHEN, CDR2 SYDVKM. This CDR3 comprises 15 residues. For the CDR3, the DNA is TGTGCCAGCAGGTTTGTAGGGAGCCCCTCCTACGAGCAGTACTTC. Protein product: CASRFVGSPSYEQYF.